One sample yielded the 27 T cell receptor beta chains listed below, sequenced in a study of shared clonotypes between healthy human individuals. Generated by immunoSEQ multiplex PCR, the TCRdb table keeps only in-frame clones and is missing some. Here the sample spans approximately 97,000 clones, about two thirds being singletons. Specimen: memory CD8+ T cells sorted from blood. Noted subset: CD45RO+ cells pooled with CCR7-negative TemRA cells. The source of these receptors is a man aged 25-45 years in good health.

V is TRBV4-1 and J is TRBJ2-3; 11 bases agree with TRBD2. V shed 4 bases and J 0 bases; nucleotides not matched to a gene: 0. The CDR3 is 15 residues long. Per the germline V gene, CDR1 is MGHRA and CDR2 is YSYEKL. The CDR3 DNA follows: TGCGCCAGCAGCCCTAGCGGGAGGAGCACAGATACGCAGTATTTT. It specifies CASSPSGRSTDTQYF.

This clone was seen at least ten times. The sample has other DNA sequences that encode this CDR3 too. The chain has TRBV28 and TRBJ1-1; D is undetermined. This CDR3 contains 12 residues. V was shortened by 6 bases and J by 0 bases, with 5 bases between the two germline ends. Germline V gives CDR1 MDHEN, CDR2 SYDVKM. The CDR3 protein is CASSLLNTEAFF. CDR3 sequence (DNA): TGTGCCAGCAGCCTCTTGAACACTGAAGCTTTCTTT.

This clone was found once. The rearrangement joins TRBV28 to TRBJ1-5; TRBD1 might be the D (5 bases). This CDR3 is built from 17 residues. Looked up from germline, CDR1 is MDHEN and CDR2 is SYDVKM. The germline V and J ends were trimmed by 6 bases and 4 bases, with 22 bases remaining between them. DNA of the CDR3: TGTGCCAGCAGGCGCCCGTTAGACGTCAGGGATAATCAGCCCCAGCATTTT. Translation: CASRRPLDVRDNQPQHF.

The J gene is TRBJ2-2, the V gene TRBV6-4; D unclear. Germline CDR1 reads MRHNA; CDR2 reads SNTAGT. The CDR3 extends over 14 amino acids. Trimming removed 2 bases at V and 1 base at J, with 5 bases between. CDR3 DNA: TGTGCCAGCAGTGACAGGGAGAACACCGGGGAGCTGTTTTTT. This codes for CASSDRENTGELFF.

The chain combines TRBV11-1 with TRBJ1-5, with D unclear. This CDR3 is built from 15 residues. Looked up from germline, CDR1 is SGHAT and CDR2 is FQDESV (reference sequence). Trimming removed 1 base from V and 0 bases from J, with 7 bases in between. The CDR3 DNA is TGTGCCAGCAGCTTAGATTCGGGTAGCAATCAGCCCCAGCATTTT. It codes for CASSLDSGSNQPQHF.

The CDR3, as DNA: TGTGCCAGCAGCTTGGAGGGGGGACGGAACACTGAAGCTTTCTTT. Amino acid sequence: CASSLEGGRNTEAFF. The chain couples TRBV5-4 to TRBJ1-1, with TRBD1 as a possible D gene (6 bases). The CDR3 contains 15 residues. Germline V gives CDR1 SGHNT, CDR2 YYREEE (reference sequence). Trimming stripped 0 bases from V and 1 base from J, with 10 bases between. The whole variable domain, remainder taken from reference TRBV5-4 and TRBJ1-1, is ETGVTQSPTHLIKTRGQQVTLRCSSQSGHNTVSWYQQALGQGPQFIFQYYREEENGRGNFPPRFSGLQFPNYSSELNVNALELDDSALYLCASSLEGGRNTEAFFGQGTRLTVV.

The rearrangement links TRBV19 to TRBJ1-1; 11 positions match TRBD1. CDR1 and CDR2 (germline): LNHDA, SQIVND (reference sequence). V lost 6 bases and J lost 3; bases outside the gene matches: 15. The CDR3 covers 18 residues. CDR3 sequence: CASRILGQGVGRDTEAFF. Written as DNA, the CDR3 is TGTGCCAGTAGGATCCTGGGACAGGGGGTAGGCCGGGACACTGAAGCTTTCTTT.

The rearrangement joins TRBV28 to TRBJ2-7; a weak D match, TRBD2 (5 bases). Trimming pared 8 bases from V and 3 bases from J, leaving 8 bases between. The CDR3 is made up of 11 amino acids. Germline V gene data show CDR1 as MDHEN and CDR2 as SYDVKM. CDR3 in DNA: TGTGCCAGCGACGGGATCTACGAGCAGTACTTC. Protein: CASDGIYEQYF.

For the CDR3, the DNA is TGCGCCAGCAGCCAAGAGGGTATCGGGAGTATCTACAATGAGCAGTTCTTC. It encodes CASSQEGIGSIYNEQFF. The chain is built from TRBV4-3 and TRBJ2-1; possible D gene TRBD2, 6 bases. Germline-derived CDR1 and CDR2 are LGHNA and YSLEER. V was shortened by 0 bases and J by 3 bases, with 15 bases between the two germline ends. This CDR3 is built from 17 residues.

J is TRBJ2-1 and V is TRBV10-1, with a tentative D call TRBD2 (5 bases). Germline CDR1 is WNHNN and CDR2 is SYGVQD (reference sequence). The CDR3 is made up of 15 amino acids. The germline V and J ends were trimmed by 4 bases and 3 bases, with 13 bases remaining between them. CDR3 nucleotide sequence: TGCGCCAGCAGTGTAAAGGGAGAGGGCTACAATGAGCAGTTCTTC. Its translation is CASSVKGEGYNEQFF.

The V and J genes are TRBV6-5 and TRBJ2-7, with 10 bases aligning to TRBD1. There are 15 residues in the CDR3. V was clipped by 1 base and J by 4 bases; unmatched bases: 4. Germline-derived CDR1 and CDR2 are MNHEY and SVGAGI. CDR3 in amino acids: CASSYFGTGEYEQYF. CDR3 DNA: TGTGCCAGCAGTTACTTCGGGACAGGGGAGTACGAGCAGTACTTC.

The CDR3 coding sequence is TGTGCCAGCACCGCTTGGGACAGGGCCGGACGGACCCAGTACTTC. Protein: CASTAWDRAGRTQYF. The V call is TRBV5-8, the J call TRBJ2-5, with 9 bases lining up with TRBD1. CDR3 size: 15 residues. Germline CDR1 reads SGHTS; CDR2 reads YDEGEE. Losses at the gene ends were 6 bases for V and 7 bases for J; bases not matched to a gene: 13.

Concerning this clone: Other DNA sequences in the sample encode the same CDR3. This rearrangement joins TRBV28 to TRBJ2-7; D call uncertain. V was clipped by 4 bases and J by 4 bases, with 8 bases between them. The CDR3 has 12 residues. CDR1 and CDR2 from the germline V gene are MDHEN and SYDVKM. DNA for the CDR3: TGTGCCAGCAGTTCTCCCACATACGAGCAGTACTTC. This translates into CASSSPTYEQYF.

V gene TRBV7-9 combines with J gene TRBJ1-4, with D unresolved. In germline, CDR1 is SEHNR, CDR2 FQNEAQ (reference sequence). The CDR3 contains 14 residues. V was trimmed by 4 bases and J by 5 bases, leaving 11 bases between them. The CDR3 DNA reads TGTGCCAGCAGCTCGGAACGTCGGAATGAAAAACTGTTTTTT. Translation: CASSSERRNEKLFF.

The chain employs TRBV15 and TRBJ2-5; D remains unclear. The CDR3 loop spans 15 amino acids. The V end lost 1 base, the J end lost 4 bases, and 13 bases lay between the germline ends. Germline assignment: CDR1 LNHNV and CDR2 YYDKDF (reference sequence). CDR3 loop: CATSRGDLPLETQYF. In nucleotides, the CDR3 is TGTGCCACCAGCAGAGGCGACCTCCCCTTAGAGACCCAGTACTTC.

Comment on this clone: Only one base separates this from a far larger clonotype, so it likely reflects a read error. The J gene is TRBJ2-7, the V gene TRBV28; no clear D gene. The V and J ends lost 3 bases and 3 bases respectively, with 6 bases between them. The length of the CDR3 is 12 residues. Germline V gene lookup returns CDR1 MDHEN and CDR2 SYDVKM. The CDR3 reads CASSFQNYEQYF. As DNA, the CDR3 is TGTGCCAGCAGTTTCCAGAACTACGAGCAGTACTTC.

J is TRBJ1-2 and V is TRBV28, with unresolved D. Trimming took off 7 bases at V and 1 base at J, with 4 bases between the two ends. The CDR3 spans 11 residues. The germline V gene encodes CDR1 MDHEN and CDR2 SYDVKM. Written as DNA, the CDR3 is TGTGCCAGCATGAATAACTATGGCTACACCTTC. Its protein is CASMNNYGYTF.

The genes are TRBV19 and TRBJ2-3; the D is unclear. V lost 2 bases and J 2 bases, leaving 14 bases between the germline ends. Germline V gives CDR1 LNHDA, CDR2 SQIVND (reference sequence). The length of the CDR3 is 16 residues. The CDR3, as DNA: TGTGCCAGTAGTATACCGTCGGCCGCTAACACAGATACGCAGTATTTT. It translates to CASSIPSAANTDTQYF.

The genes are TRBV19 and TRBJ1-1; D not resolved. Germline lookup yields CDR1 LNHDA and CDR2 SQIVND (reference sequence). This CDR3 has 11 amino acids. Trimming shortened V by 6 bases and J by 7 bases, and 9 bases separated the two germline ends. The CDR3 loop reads CASRLTDEAFF. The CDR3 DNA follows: TGTGCCAGTAGACTAACGGATGAAGCTTTCTTT.

The CDR3 loop reads CASRTPGTGLRQNTGELFF. The CDR3 nucleotides are TGTGCCAGCAGGACGCCCGGGACAGGGCTCAGGCAGAACACCGGGGAGCTGTTTTTT. V is TRBV5-5 and J is TRBJ2-2; the match to TRBD1 covers 9 bases. The V segment lost 5 bases and the J segment 1 base; nucleotides outside the gene matches: 15. This CDR3 region has 19 residues. The germline V gene has CDR1 SGHKS and CDR2 YYEKEE (reference sequence).

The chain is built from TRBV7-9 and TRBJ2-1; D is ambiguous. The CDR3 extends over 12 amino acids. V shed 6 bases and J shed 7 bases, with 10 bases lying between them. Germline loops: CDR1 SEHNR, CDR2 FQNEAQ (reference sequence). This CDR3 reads CASSYARNEQFF. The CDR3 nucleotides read TGTGCCAGCAGTTATGCCCGGAATGAGCAGTTCTTC.

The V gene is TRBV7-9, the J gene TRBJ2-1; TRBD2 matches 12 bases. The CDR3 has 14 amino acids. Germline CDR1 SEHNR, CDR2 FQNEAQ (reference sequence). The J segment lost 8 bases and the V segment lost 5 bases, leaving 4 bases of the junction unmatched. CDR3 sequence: CASSPSSGRDEQFF. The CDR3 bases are TGTGCCAGCAGCCCCTCTAGCGGGAGGGATGAGCAGTTCTTC.

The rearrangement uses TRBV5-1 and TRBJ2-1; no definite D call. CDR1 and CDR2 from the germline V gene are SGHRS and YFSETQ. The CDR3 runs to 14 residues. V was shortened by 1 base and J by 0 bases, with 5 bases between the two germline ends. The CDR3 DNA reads TGCGCCAGCAGCTTGTCCACCTCCTACAATGAGCAGTTCTTC. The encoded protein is CASSLSTSYNEQFF. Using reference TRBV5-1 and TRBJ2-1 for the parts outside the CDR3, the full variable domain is KAGVTQTPRYLIKTRGQQVTLSCSPISGHRSVSWYQQTPGQGLQFLFEYFSETQRNKGNFPGRFSGRQFSNSRSEMNVSTLELGDSALYLCASSLSTSYNEQFFGPGTRLTVL.

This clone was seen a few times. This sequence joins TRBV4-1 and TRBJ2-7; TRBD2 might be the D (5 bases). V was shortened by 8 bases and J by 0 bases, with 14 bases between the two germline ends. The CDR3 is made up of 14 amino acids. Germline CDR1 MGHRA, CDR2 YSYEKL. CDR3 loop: CASRKELASYEQYF. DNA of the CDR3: TGCGCCAGCCGGAAGGAGCTAGCCTCCTACGAGCAGTACTTC.

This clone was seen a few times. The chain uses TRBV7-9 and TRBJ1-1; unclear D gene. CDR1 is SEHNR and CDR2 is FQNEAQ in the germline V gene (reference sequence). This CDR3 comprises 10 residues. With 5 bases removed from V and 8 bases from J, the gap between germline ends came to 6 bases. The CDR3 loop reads CASSGGEAFF. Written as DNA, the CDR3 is TGTGCCAGCAGCGGAGGAGAAGCTTTCTTT. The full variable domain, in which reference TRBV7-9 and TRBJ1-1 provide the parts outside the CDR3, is DTGVSQNPRHKITKRGQNVTFRCDPISEHNRLYWYRQTLGQGPEFLTYFQNEAQLEKSRLLSDRFSAERPKGSFSTLEIQRTEQGDSAMYLCASSGGEAFFGQGTRLTVV.

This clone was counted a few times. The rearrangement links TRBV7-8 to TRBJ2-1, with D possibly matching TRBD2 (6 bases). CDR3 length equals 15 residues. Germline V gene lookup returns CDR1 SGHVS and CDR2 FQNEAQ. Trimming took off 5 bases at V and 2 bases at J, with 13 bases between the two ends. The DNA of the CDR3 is TGTGCCAGCAGCGCGGGACCCAGTCCCTACAATGAGCAGTTCTTC. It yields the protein CASSAGPSPYNEQFF.

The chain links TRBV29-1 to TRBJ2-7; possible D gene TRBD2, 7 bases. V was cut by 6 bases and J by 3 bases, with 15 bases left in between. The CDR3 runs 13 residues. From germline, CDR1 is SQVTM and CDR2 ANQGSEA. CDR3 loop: CSVGGLLFYEQYF. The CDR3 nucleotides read TGCAGCGTGGGGGGGCTCCTTTTCTACGAGCAGTACTTC.